This T cell receptor beta chain stems from a study of tumor-infiltrating lymphocytes in primary liver carcinoma. Study-wide context: Every sample contained roughly 3.5 to 8 million productive TCRbeta reads, and these numbers were similar from one tissue type to another.

From around 18-30 mg of unsorted bulk tissue, DNA and RNA were co-extracted together. Starting material of 500 to 600 ng total RNA yielded TCR beta cDNA via a constant-region primer. Modified slightly, ARM-PCR produced TCR beta libraries over three nested multiplex PCR rounds. Amplification in the first two PCR rounds was performed using TRBV1-TRBV30 forward primers and a C-beta reverse primer for roughly 10 cycles each. TCRdb ran MiXCR on the multiplex PCR reads and lists one entry per CDR3 protein. The data hold 52,000 or so distinct CDR3 sequences, with over 75% observed a single time. CDR1 is MGHRA, CDR2 YSYEKL, per germline. The CDR3 runs 14 residues. Turning to this clonotype: Its ends do not fully match the called genes, so a read error is possible.

Sequenced sample: liver tumor tissue from sampling region 5. Subset reported: tumor region T5, tumor centre. The chain recombines TRBV4-1 with TRBJ1-2; TRBD1 matches at 7 bases. This TCR came from a man aged 35-49 years with primary liver carcinoma and hepatitis B virus infection. The CDR3 region is CAGSLDRSAYGYTF. In DNA form, the CDR3 reads TGCGCCGGCAGCCTGGACAGGAGTGCGTATGGCTACACCTTC.